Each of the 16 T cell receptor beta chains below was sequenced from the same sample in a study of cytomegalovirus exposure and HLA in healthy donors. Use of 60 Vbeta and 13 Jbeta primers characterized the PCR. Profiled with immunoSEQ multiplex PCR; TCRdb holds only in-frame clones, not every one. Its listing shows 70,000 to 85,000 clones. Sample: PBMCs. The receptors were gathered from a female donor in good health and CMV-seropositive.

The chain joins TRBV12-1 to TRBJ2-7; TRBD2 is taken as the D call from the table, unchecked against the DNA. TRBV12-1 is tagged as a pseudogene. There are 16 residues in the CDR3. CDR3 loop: CASSFVLGSLTYEQYF. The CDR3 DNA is TGTGCCAGCAGCTTCGTCCTAGGTAGTCTAACTTACGAGCAGTACTTC.

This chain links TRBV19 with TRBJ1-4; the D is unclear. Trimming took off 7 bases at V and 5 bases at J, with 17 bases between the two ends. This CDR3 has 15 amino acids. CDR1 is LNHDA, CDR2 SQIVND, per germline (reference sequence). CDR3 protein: CASTNTDSRNEKLFF. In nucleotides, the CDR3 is TGTGCCAGTACCAACACGGACTCCCGCAATGAAAAACTGTTTTTT.

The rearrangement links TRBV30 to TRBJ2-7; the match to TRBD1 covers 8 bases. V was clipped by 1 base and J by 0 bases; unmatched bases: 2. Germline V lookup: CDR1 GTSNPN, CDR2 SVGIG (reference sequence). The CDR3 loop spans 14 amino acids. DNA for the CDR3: TGTGCCTGGAGTGACAGGGGGATCTCCTACGAGCAGTACTTC. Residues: CAWSDRGISYEQYF.

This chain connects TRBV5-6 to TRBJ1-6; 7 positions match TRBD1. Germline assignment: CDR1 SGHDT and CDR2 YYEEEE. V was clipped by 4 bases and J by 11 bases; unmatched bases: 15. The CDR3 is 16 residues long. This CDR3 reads CASSITGVGEVTPLHF. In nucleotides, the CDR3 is TGTGCCAGCAGCATAACAGGGGTTGGGGAAGTGACACCCCTCCACTTT.

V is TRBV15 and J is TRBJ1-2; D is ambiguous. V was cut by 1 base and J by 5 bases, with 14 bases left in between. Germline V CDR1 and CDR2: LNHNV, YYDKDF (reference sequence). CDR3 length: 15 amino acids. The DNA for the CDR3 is TGTGCCACCAGCAGAGTTGAGGGCCTGGGGTATGGCTACACCTTC. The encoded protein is CATSRVEGLGYGYTF.

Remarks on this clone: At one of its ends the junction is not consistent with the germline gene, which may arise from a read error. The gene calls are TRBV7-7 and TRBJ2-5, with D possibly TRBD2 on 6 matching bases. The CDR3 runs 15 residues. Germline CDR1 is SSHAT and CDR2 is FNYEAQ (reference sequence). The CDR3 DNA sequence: TGTGCTAGCAGCCCTAGGGGCGGGGTCCAAGAGACCCAGTACTTC. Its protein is CASSPRGGVQETQYF.

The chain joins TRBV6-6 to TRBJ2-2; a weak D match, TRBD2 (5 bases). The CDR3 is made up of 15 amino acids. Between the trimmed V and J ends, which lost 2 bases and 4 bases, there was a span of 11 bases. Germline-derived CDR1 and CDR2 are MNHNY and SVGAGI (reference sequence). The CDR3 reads CASSYAGKGTGELFF. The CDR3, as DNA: TGTGCCAGCAGTTACGCCGGGAAGGGCACCGGGGAGCTGTTTTTT.

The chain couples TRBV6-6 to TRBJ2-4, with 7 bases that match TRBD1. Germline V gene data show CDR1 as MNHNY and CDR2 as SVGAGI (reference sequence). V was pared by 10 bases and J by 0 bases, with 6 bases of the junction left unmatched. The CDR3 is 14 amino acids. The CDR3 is CATGTELAKNIQYF. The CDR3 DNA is TGTGCCACCGGGACAGAACTAGCCAAAAACATTCAGTACTTC.

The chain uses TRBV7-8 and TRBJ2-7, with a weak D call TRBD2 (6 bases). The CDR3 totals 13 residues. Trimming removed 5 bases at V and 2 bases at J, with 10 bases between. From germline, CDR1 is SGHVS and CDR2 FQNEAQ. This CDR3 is CASSPRGAYEQYF. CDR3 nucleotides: TGTGCCAGCAGCCCCCGCGGGGCCTACGAGCAGTACTTC.

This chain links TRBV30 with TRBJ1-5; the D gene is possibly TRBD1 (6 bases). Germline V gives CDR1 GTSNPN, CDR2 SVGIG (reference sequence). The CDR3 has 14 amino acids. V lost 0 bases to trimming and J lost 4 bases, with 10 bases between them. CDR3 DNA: TGTGCCTGGAGTGTTGGACAGTTTAATCAGCCCCAGCATTTT. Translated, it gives CAWSVGQFNQPQHF.

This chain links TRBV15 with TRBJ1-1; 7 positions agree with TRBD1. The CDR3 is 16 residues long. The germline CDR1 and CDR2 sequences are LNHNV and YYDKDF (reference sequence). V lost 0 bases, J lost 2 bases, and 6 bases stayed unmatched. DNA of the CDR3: TGTGCCACCAGCAGAGATAGGGGACAGCCTAACACTGAAGCTTTCTTT. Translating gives CATSRDRGQPNTEAFF.

The CDR3 region is CASRRGTSGTVEQYF. The CDR3 bases are TGCGCCAGCAGACGCGGGACTAGCGGGACCGTCGAGCAGTACTTC. This chain uses TRBV5-1 with TRBJ2-7, with TRBD2 identical over 13 bases. The CDR3 runs 15 residues. V shed 5 bases, J shed 6 bases, and the junction held 8 bases outside the gene matches. The germline gives CDR1 SGHRS, CDR2 YFSETQ.

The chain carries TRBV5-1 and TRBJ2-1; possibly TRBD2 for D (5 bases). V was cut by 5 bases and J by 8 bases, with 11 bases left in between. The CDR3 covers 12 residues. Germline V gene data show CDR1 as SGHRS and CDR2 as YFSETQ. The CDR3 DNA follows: TGCGCCAGCAGGATAGCGAGGGATGAGCAGTTCTTC. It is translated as CASRIARDEQFF.

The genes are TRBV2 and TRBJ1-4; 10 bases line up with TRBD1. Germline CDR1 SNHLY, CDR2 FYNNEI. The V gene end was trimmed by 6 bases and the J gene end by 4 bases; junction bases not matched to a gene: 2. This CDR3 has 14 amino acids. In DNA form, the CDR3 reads TGTGCCAGCAGCCGGACAGGGGGTAATGAAAAACTGTTTTTT. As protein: CASSRTGGNEKLFF.

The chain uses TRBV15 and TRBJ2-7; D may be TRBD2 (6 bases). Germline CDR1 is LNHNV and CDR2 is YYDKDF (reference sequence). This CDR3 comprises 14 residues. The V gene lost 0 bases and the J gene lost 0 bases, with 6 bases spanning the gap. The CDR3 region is CATSRELASYEQYF. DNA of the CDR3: TGTGCCACCAGCAGAGAACTAGCCTCCTACGAGCAGTACTTC.

Here the CDR3 reads CASSLARTAYGYTF. The CDR3 DNA reads TGTGCCAGCAGCTTAGCGCGGACAGCCTATGGCTACACCTTC. The chain couples TRBV7-2 to TRBJ1-2, with TRBD1 as a possible D gene (6 bases). The germline V gene encodes CDR1 SGHTA and CDR2 FQGNSA. The CDR3 is 14 amino acids. V was cut by 0 bases and J by 4 bases, with 9 bases left in between.